This T cell receptor (beta chain) was sequenced for a study of blood T cell repertoires in COVID-19. Study summary: Sample material is recorded as cDNA or gDNA derived from T cells, B-cell-depleted T cells, or PBMCs.

The repertoire was sequenced with immunoSEQ multiplex PCR; TCRdb's copy has only in-frame clones and lacks some. The sample contains 200,000 or so clones, 65% to 85% of which appear only once. The CDR3 length is 12 residues. V was cut by 2 bases and J by 4 bases, with 7 bases left in between. The germline V gene has CDR1 SQVTM and CDR2 ANQGSEA. The sequencing input was peripheral blood. The sequence derives from a woman over 75 with acute or convalescent COVID-19. The chain has TRBV29-1 and TRBJ2-3; D gene unclear. The CDR3 sequence: CSVEQVPDTQYF. CDR3 nucleotide sequence: TGCAGCGTTGAACAGGTCCCAGATACGCAGTATTTT.